The TCR beta chain under discussion was sequenced for a study of response to subunit inactivated influenza vaccine. This clonotype was detected many times. MiXCR was run by TCRdb on the RT-PCR reads, yielding one entry per CDR3 protein. The data contain about 540,000 distinct CDR3 sequences, 14% of them singletons. The sequence was collected from a man aged 45 to 65 who received an inactivated influenza vaccine. The sequences come from PBMCs from blood, collected about 13 days after vaccination.

The CDR3 DNA is TGCAGCGTTGGGGTGGCGGGAGGGTACGAGCAGTACTTC. Its translation: CSVGVAGGYEQYF. The chain is built from TRBV29-1 and TRBJ2-7; 9 bases agree with TRBD2. This CDR3 comprises 13 residues. The V segment lost 4 bases and the J segment 4 bases; nucleotides outside the gene matches: 5. In germline, CDR1 is SQVTM, CDR2 ANQGSEA.